The 7 T cell receptor beta chains listed next were all sequenced from one sample in a study of cytomegalovirus exposure and HLA in healthy donors. TCRdb keeps only in-frame clones here, not all; method: immunoSEQ multiplex PCR. This table holds 130,000 or so clones, about 88% found once. The sample comprised PBMCs. These receptor sequences come from a woman under 30 in good health and CMV-seropositive.

The chain links TRBV6-6 to TRBJ1-2; D is unclear. The CDR3 extends over 13 amino acids. Per the germline V gene, CDR1 is MNHNY and CDR2 is SVGAGI (reference sequence). The germline V and J ends were trimmed by 6 bases and 0 bases, with 8 bases remaining between them. The CDR3 sequence is CASRPGSNYGYTF. DNA of the CDR3: TGTGCCAGCAGGCCGGGTTCTAACTATGGCTACACCTTC.

V and J are TRBV4-1 and TRBJ2-7; D possibly corresponds to TRBD2 (5 bases). Germline assignment: CDR1 MGHRA and CDR2 YSYEKL. There are 13 residues in the CDR3. Trimming pared 4 bases from V and 5 bases from J, leaving 12 bases between. The CDR3 protein is CASSRLLVDEQYF. Here the CDR3 DNA reads TGCGCCAGCAGCCGCCTACTAGTGGACGAGCAGTACTTC.

J is TRBJ1-5 and V is TRBV12-5; 8 bases agree with TRBD1. Germline loops: CDR1 LGHNT, CDR2 FRNRAP. V gave up 5 bases and J gave up 7 bases; unmatched junction bases: 7. The CDR3 runs to 14 residues. CDR3: CASGPGTGGQPQHF. In DNA form, the CDR3 reads TGTGCTAGTGGTCCGGGGACAGGCGGCCAGCCCCAGCATTTT.

V and J are TRBV7-2 and TRBJ2-7, with D perhaps matching TRBD1 (6 bases). The CDR3 spans 18 residues. Germline V CDR1 and CDR2: SGHTA, FQGNSA. Trimming took 2 bases from V and 1 from J, leaving 21 bases between them. CDR3 in amino acids: CASSLRGHSRSGSYEQYF. For the CDR3, the DNA is TGTGCCAGCAGCTTAAGGGGACATTCCCGCTCCGGGTCCTACGAGCAGTACTTC.

This chain uses TRBV10-3 with TRBJ2-3; the match to TRBD1 covers 10 bases. This CDR3 region has 16 residues. Looked up from germline, CDR1 is ENHRY and CDR2 is SYGVKD. The J segment lost 0 bases and the V segment lost 6 bases, leaving 6 bases of the junction unmatched. Here the CDR3 reads CAIRGDRGTSTDTQYF. The DNA of the CDR3 is TGTGCCATCAGGGGGGACAGGGGAACTAGCACAGATACGCAGTATTTT.

CDR3 DNA sequence: TGTGCCAGCTCCCCGGGACAGTCGAACACCGGGGAGCTGTTTTTT. It codes for CASSPGQSNTGELFF. V gene TRBV18 combines with J gene TRBJ2-2; 7 bases map to TRBD1. Germline values: CDR1 KGHSH, CDR2 LQKENI. V shed 6 bases, J shed 0 bases, and the junction held 4 bases outside the gene matches. This CDR3 is 15 amino acids long.

This clone was observed a handful of times. The rearrangement uses TRBV28 and TRBJ1-2, with D maybe TRBD1 (6 bases). Germline CDR1 is MDHEN and CDR2 is SYDVKM. Trimming took off 9 bases at V and 4 bases at J, with 12 bases between the two ends. This CDR3 has 12 residues. The CDR3 spells CASNRASYGYTF. CDR3 sequence (DNA): TGTGCCAGTAACAGGGCGAGCTATGGCTACACCTTC.